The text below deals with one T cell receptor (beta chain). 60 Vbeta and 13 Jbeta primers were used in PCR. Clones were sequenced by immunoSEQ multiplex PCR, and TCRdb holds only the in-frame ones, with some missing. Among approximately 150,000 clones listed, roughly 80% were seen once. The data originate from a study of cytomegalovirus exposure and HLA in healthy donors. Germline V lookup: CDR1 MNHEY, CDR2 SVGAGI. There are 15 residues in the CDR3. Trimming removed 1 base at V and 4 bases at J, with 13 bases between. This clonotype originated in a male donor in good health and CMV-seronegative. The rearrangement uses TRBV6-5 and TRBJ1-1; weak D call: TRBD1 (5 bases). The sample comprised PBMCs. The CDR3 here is CASSYFGGARTEAFF. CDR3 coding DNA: TGTGCCAGCAGTTACTTCGGAGGGGCGCGCACTGAAGCTTTCTTT.